The 29 T cell receptor beta chains below come from one sample, sequenced in a study of blood T cells in healthy people across ages. A second PCR of about 7 to 12 cycles used a sample-barcoded 5' primer and a J-beta primer mix. A single record per CDR3 protein comes from TCRdb applying MiXCR to the 5' RACE reads. The sample lists fewer than 800,000 distinct CDR3 sequences; around a fifth were seen once. The sample comprised blood. All receptors derive from a man between 65 and 80 years old in good health.

In its sample, this clonotype was seen a few times. The chain carries TRBV7-2 and TRBJ1-6; D possibly corresponds to TRBD1 (5 bases). The V gene lost 3 bases and the J gene lost 6 bases, with 12 bases spanning the gap. Germline CDR1 and CDR2: SGHTA and FQGNSA. There are 15 residues in the CDR3. The CDR3 loop is CASSLAGRRNSPLHF. CDR3 nucleotide sequence: TGTGCCAGCAGCTTGGCAGGGAGGCGTAATTCACCCCTCCACTTT.

J is TRBJ2-1 and V is TRBV3-1, with a possible D match to TRBD1 (5 bases). The CDR3 extends over 11 amino acids. Germline V gives CDR1 LGHDT, CDR2 YNNKEL (reference sequence). V was clipped by 1 base and J by 15 bases, with 10 bases between them. CDR3 in DNA: TGTGCCAGCAGCCAAGGGACAATCGGGTTCTTC. As protein: CASSQGTIGFF.

This clonotype was found a few times. The gene calls are TRBV15 and TRBJ2-3; possible D gene TRBD2, 5 bases. Germline V gene sequence: CDR1 LNHNV, CDR2 YYDKDF (reference sequence). The CDR3 runs 17 residues. Trimming removed 0 bases at V and 2 bases at J, with 15 bases between. The CDR3 sequence: CATSRDLASLATDTQYF. CDR3 nucleotide sequence: TGTGCCACCAGCAGAGATTTGGCTAGCTTGGCCACAGATACGCAGTATTTT.

V and J are TRBV12-3 or TRBV12-4 and TRBJ2-3; 10 nucleotides match TRBD2. The junction had 5 bases not matched to a gene; V was cut back by 7 bases and J by 4 bases. The CDR3 is 14 residues long. This CDR3 reads CASIPGLASDTQYF. CDR3 nucleotide sequence: TGTGCCAGCATCCCGGGACTAGCGTCAGATACGCAGTATTTT.

There are a few counts of this clonotype. The genes are TRBV7-9 and TRBJ1-1, with D hard to call. V gave up 5 bases and J gave up 5 bases, with 15 bases separating them. Germline CDR1 is SEHNR and CDR2 is FQNEAQ (reference sequence). The CDR3 is made up of 14 amino acids. The CDR3 loop is CASSPLRAGTEAFF. The CDR3 bases are TGTGCCAGCAGCCCATTAAGGGCGGGGACTGAAGCTTTCTTT. Based on the CDR3 plus reference TRBV7-9 and TRBJ1-1, the full variable domain is DTGVSQNPRHKITKRGQNVTFRCDPISEHNRLYWYRQTLGQGPEFLTYFQNEAQLEKSRLLSDRFSAERPKGSFSTLEIQRTEQGDSAMYLCASSPLRAGTEAFFGQGTRLTVV.

This clonotype was recorded once. This chain uses TRBV12-3 or TRBV12-4 with TRBJ2-5; D remains ambiguous. The tail of the sequence fits TRBJ2-1 better, so the J call may be wrong. The CDR3 is 13 residues long. CDR3 residues: CARSLPVRNEQFF. For the CDR3, the DNA is TGTGCCAGAAGTCTACCGGTCAGGAATGAGCAGTTCTTC.

V is TRBV5-1 and J is TRBJ2-5; 10 bases line up with TRBD2. Trimming took 4 bases from V and 13 from J; bases not matched to a gene: 16. Per germline, CDR1 SGHRS and CDR2 YFSETQ. The CDR3 loop spans 15 amino acids. CDR3 DNA sequence: TGCGCCAGCAGCCCGACTAGCGGGTACTCCTACGAGCGGTACTTC. It specifies CASSPTSGYSYERYF.

The chain employs TRBV6-1 and TRBJ2-1; D might be TRBD1 (5 bases). With 9 bases removed from V and 4 bases from J, the gap between germline ends came to 28 bases. CDR3 length equals 18 residues. Germline CDR1 reads MNHNS; CDR2 reads SASEGT. The CDR3 nucleotides are TGTGCCAGGATCAGGGTTGCGGATCGACTTAACGATTACAATGAGCAGTTCTTC. It is translated as CARIRVADRLNDYNEQFF.

The rearrangement links TRBV6-1 to TRBJ1-5, with 7 positions matching TRBD1. Germline-derived CDR1 and CDR2 are MNHNS and SASEGT. The V and J ends lost 6 bases and 6 bases, in that order; junction bases with no gene match: 8. The CDR3 extends over 14 amino acids. CDR3 in DNA: TGTGCCAGCAGCCCCGACAGGGCCAGTCAGCCCCAGCATTTT. Amino acid sequence: CASSPDRASQPQHF.

This clonotype was recorded a few times. This chain uses TRBV20-1 with TRBJ2-1; 12 bases map to TRBD2. The last part of the DNA fits TRBJ2-7 better; the J call may be wrong. Germline CDR1 reads DFQATT; CDR2 reads SNEGSKA (reference sequence). The CDR3 extends over 17 amino acids. This CDR3 reads CSASRGLAGPQPYEQYF. CDR3 bases: TGCAGTGCTAGCCGAGGACTAGCGGGACCCCAACCCTACGAGCAGTACTTC.

The J gene is TRBJ2-7, the V gene TRBV7-9, with D perhaps matching TRBD2 (5 bases). Germline V gene lookup returns CDR1 SEHNR and CDR2 FQNEAQ (reference sequence). Trimming cost V 2 bases and J 5 bases, with 10 bases left between them. The CDR3 has 13 residues. This CDR3 reads CASSLLTGDEQYF. DNA for the CDR3: TGTGCCAGCAGCTTATTGACCGGGGACGAGCAGTACTTC.

J is TRBJ2-6 and V is TRBV12-3 or TRBV12-4; unclear D gene. The CDR3 runs to 17 residues. Between the trimmed V and J ends, which lost 4 bases and 1 base, there was a span of 14 bases. The CDR3 loop reads CASSYPTTWSGANVLTF. DNA for the CDR3: TGTGCCAGCAGTTACCCCACAACATGGTCTGGGGCCAACGTCCTGACTTTC.

This clonotype was observed many times. J is TRBJ2-3 and V is TRBV28; 10 bases map to TRBD2. This CDR3 is built from 16 residues. Germline V lookup: CDR1 MDHEN, CDR2 SYDVKM. V shed 4 bases, J shed 6 bases, and the junction held 10 bases outside the gene matches. The CDR3 loop is CASSSISGTSADTQYF. The CDR3 DNA reads TGTGCCAGCAGTTCCATCTCCGGGACTAGCGCCGATACGCAGTATTTT.

This clonotype was seen only a few times. V gene TRBV7-2 combines with J gene TRBJ2-7, with D possibly matching TRBD2 (5 bases). Per the germline V gene, CDR1 is SGHTA and CDR2 is FQGNSA. The CDR3 extends over 13 amino acids. Deletions cut 1 base from V and 4 bases from J, with 8 bases between. CDR3 residues: CASSLVRGYEQYF. For the CDR3, the DNA is TGTGCCAGCAGCTTAGTACGGGGTTACGAGCAGTACTTC.

This clonotype was seen a few times. V is TRBV7-2 and J is TRBJ1-3, with D hard to call. The CDR3 consists of 14 residues. V lost 5 bases and J 0 bases, leaving 8 bases between the germline ends. Germline CDR1 SGHTA, CDR2 FQGNSA. CDR3 sequence (DNA): TGTGCCAGCAGCCGACTAGTCTCTGGAAACACCATATATTTT. It codes for CASSRLVSGNTIYF.

This rearrangement joins TRBV27 to TRBJ2-1, with 13 bases fitting TRBD2. Unmatched junction bases numbered 6, after V lost 6 bases and J lost 7 bases. This CDR3 has 15 amino acids. Germline CDR1 reads MNHEY; CDR2 reads SMNVEV (reference sequence). The DNA for the CDR3 is TGTGCCAGCAGAGGACTAGCGGGAGAGGGTAATGAGCAGTTCTTC. The encoded protein is CASRGLAGEGNEQFF.

The chain carries TRBV5-5 and TRBJ2-3; 8 positions agree with TRBD1. Looked up from germline, CDR1 is SGHKS and CDR2 is YYEKEE (reference sequence). The CDR3 totals 16 residues. V shed 1 base, J shed 1 base, and the junction held 5 bases outside the gene matches. CDR3 residues: CASSLTQGVGTDTQYF. The CDR3 DNA reads TGTGCCAGCAGCTTGACACAGGGGGTGGGCACAGATACGCAGTATTTT.

This clonotype appeared many times. The chain employs TRBV5-1 and TRBJ2-6, with 8 nucleotides matching TRBD1. Germline lookup yields CDR1 SGHRS and CDR2 YFSETQ. V shed 2 bases and J 2 bases; nucleotides not matched to a gene: 6. CDR3 length: 17 amino acids. CDR3: CASSFFTGGTGANVLTF. The CDR3, as DNA: TGCGCCAGCAGCTTTTTTACAGGGGGAACTGGGGCCAACGTCCTGACTTTC.

CDR3 bases: TGCAGTGTCAGACGGGCGGTAACTGAAGCTTTCTTT. The encoded protein is CSVRRAVTEAFF. The J gene is TRBJ1-1, the V gene TRBV20-1; D gene ambiguous. This CDR3 is 12 amino acids long. The V end was cut by 7 bases, the J end by 5 bases, with 14 bases between. Germline CDR1 and CDR2: DFQATT and SNEGSKA (reference sequence).

This clonotype has more than one count but fewer than ten. This chain connects TRBV7-8 to TRBJ2-5; 9 nucleotides match TRBD2. The ends lost 0 bases at V and 9 bases at J; junction bases unmatched: 8. The germline gives CDR1 SGHVS, CDR2 FQNEAQ. The CDR3 consists of 15 residues. In nucleotides, the CDR3 is TGTGCCAGCAGCTTAGCGGGAGCGGGAGGAGGGGCCCAGTACTTC. Residues: CASSLAGAGGGAQYF.

This clonotype has a handful of counts. The rearrangement uses TRBV5-1 and TRBJ1-4; possible D gene TRBD1, 5 bases. Trimming shortened V by 4 bases and J by 2 bases, and 15 bases separated the two germline ends. The germline V gene encodes CDR1 SGHRS and CDR2 YFSETQ. CDR3 length: 16 amino acids. The CDR3 loop reads CASSNRQSTTNEKLFF. CDR3 DNA: TGCGCCAGCAGCAACCGACAGTCCACTACTAATGAAAAACTGTTTTTT. The full variable domain, rest sourced from reference TRBV5-1 and TRBJ1-4, is KAGVTQTPRYLIKTRGQQVTLSCSPISGHRSVSWYQQTPGQGLQFLFEYFSETQRNKGNFPGRFSGRQFSNSRSEMNVSTLELGDSALYLCASSNRQSTTNEKLFFGSGTQLSVL.

The table lists this clonotype with a few counts. V gene TRBV7-3 combines with J gene TRBJ2-1, with TRBD2 matching 8 bases. J was trimmed by 3 bases and V by 5 bases; bases with no gene match: 6. Germline assignment: CDR1 SGHTA and CDR2 FQGTGA. The CDR3 is 15 residues long. CDR3 bases: TGTGCCAGCAGCCCAAAGCGGGAGCGCTACAATGAGCAGTTCTTC. This encodes CASSPKRERYNEQFF.

The J gene is TRBJ2-1, the V gene TRBV5-5; D possibly corresponds to TRBD1 (5 bases). CDR1 is SGHKS, CDR2 YYEKEE, per germline (reference sequence). This CDR3 is 13 amino acids long. The germline V and J ends were trimmed by 4 bases and 7 bases, with 12 bases remaining between them. This chain's CDR3 is CASSAGYENEQFF. In DNA form, the CDR3 reads TGTGCCAGCAGCGCAGGGTATGAGAATGAGCAGTTCTTC.

Ten or more counts support this clonotype. The chain combines TRBV6-6 with TRBJ2-2; 9 bases are shared with TRBD2. The germline gives CDR1 MNHNY, CDR2 SVGAGI (reference sequence). This CDR3 is 16 amino acids long. V gave up 2 bases and J gave up 7 bases; unmatched junction bases: 8. The CDR3 region has the DNA TGTGCCAGCAGTTACAGAAGCGGGAGGCTCGGCGGGGAGCTGTTTTTT. It translates to CASSYRSGRLGGELFF.

The chain joins TRBV11-2 to TRBJ2-5, with D perhaps matching TRBD1 (6 bases). The J call may be in error: the DNA end matches TRBJ2-1 better. CDR3 size: 14 residues. In germline, CDR1 is SGHAT, CDR2 FQNNGV. CDR3 protein: CASSLGYREDEQFF. Written as DNA, the CDR3 is TGTGCCAGCAGCTTAGGGTACAGGGAAGATGAGCAGTTCTTC.

This clonotype came up a few times. The chain combines TRBV29-1 with TRBJ1-2; 8 bases match TRBD1. The germline gives CDR1 SQVTM, CDR2 ANQGSEA. This CDR3 region has 12 residues. V trimming: 2 bases; J trimming: 6 bases; junction bases outside the gene matches: 2. The CDR3 region is CSVEPGGNGYTF. The CDR3 DNA reads as TGCAGCGTTGAACCAGGGGGCAATGGCTACACCTTC.

The chain has TRBV7-2 and TRBJ1-1; D is uncertain. The CDR3 has 12 amino acids. From germline, CDR1 is SGHTA and CDR2 FQGNSA. Trimming left V 4 bases short and J 6 bases short, with 9 bases between. For the CDR3, the DNA is TGTGCCAGCAGCTGGGGTGGGCCTGAAGCTTTCTTT. Translated, it gives CASSWGGPEAFF.

The chain combines TRBV20-1 with TRBJ2-1; D gene uncertain. CDR1 is DFQATT, CDR2 SNEGSKA, per germline (reference sequence). The CDR3 is 13 residues long. The CDR3 DNA sequence: TGCAGCCCCGCTAGGGATACCTACAATGAGCAGTTCTTC. It is translated as CSPARDTYNEQFF.

This clonotype was counted a few times. V usage is TRBV6-5 and J usage is TRBJ1-2, with D hard to call. Between the trimmed V and J ends, which lost 0 bases and 7 bases, there was a span of 9 bases. Germline V gene data show CDR1 as MNHEY and CDR2 as SVGAGI. CDR3 length equals 13 residues. The CDR3 is CASSYSEGRGYTF. In nucleotides, the CDR3 is TGTGCCAGCAGTTACTCGGAGGGCCGTGGCTACACCTTC.